The TCR beta chain described here comes from a study of blood T cell repertoires in COVID-19. Whole-study context: Material from acute and convalescent COVID-19 was sourced from the United States, Italy and Spain. PBMCs, B-cell-depleted T cells, or T cells provided the cDNA or gDNA that made up the material.

The CDR3 is 16 residues long. The germline V gene has CDR1 LGHDT and CDR2 YNNKEL (reference sequence). V lost 1 base, J lost 0 bases, and 10 bases lay in between. This clone was counted once. Original processing methods: Scientists estimated how many nucleated cells there were by amplifying reference gene primers. Clones were sequenced by immunoSEQ multiplex PCR, and TCRdb holds only the in-frame ones, with some missing. That table gives V, J and clone size, and the DNA gave D and trimming. The sample contains about 250,000 clones, about 86% of which appear only once. The sample was peripheral blood. The rearrangement uses TRBV3-1 (or the pseudogene TRBV3-2) and TRBJ2-1; D not resolved. This sequence was found in a man at least 80 years old with acute or convalescent COVID-19. CDR3 nucleotide sequence: TGTGCCAGCAGCCAAGGGCCACCTTTCTCCTACAATGAGCAGTTCTTC. Translating it yields CASSQGPPFSYNEQFF.